Below are 8 T cell receptor beta chains sequenced from a single sample in a study of T-cell memory formation after mild COVID-19. TCRdb called the 5' RACE reads again in MiXCR, with one record for every CDR3 protein. The repertoire includes 400,000 or so distinct CDR3 sequences, about 21% of them detected once, and about an eighth sits in the top ten. Sequenced input: PBMCs or a T cell subset sorted from them (not recorded which). The receptors were sampled from an adult woman who had mild COVID-19 (a few samples of this study predate the infection). Cell type and time point are not known.

This clonotype turned up a few times. This chain links TRBV6-1 with TRBJ2-6; D call uncertain. The CDR3 is 17 residues long. The germline V gene encodes CDR1 MNHNS and CDR2 SASEGT. Trimming took off 7 bases at V and 1 base at J, with 17 bases between the two ends. CDR3 nucleotides: TGTGCCAGCATCCCATACAGCCCCGGGTCTGGGGCCAACGTCCTGACTTTC. It is translated as CASIPYSPGSGANVLTF.

In its sample, this clonotype was seen many times. The CDR3 DNA reads TGCGCCAGCAGCTTCCGCGGACAGTCCGAGCAGTACTTC. It codes for CASSFRGQSEQYF. The rearrangement uses TRBV5-1 and TRBJ2-7; D is possibly TRBD1 (6 bases). Trimming shortened V by 2 bases and J by 6 bases, and 12 bases separated the two germline ends. CDR3 length equals 13 residues. The V gene's germline CDR1 is SGHRS and CDR2 YFSETQ.

This clonotype came up a few times. Mismatch with germline at one junction end may stem from a read error. The V gene is TRBV12-3 or TRBV12-4, the J gene TRBJ2-7; 10 bases fit TRBD2. The CDR3 sequence is 11 residues long. Here the CDR3 reads CASSPSSGSFF. The CDR3 bases are TGTGCCAGCAGTCCCTCTAGCGGGAGTTTCTTC.

This clonotype was found many times. The chain uses TRBV12-3 or TRBV12-4 and TRBJ2-3; D not certain. The CDR3 spans 13 residues. The V end lost 3 bases, the J end lost 2 bases, and 6 bases lay between the germline ends. Here the CDR3 reads CASSFAATDTQYF. Written as DNA, the CDR3 is TGTGCCAGCAGTTTTGCGGCCACAGATACGCAGTATTTT.

This clonotype turned up a few times. V is TRBV20-1 and J is TRBJ1-2; the D gene is possibly TRBD1 (5 bases). The V end was cut by 1 base, the J end by 4 bases, with 34 bases between. The CDR3 is made up of 21 amino acids. The germline V gene has CDR1 DFQATT and CDR2 SNEGSKA (reference sequence). The CDR3 DNA follows: TGCAGTGCTAGAGGGTTTTTGAGGGGTGCCCGAAGCTCTCCACAAGGCTATGGCTACACCTTC. It specifies CSARGFLRGARSSPQGYGYTF.

This clonotype was seen a few times. The chain carries TRBV7-3 and TRBJ2-5, with D possibly matching TRBD1 (6 bases). Germline CDR1 SGHTA, CDR2 FQGTGA. The CDR3 totals 14 residues. Trimming cost V 4 bases and J 6 bases, with 15 bases left between them. CDR3 bases: TGTGCCAGCAGCTCGACCGGGACATCGAAGACCCAGTACTTC. Residues: CASSSTGTSKTQYF.

The sample holds a few counts of this clonotype. The genes are TRBV5-1 and TRBJ2-1, with 9 bases matching TRBD2. Germline V CDR1 and CDR2: SGHRS, YFSETQ. V gave up 0 bases and J gave up 0 bases; unmatched junction bases: 7. The CDR3 covers 18 residues. CDR3 DNA: TGCGCCAGCAGCTTGGAGACGGCGCGGGGGGGCTCCTACAATGAGCAGTTCTTC. Translation: CASSLETARGGSYNEQFF.

There are many counts of this clonotype. V usage is TRBV7-3 and J usage is TRBJ1-2; 7 bases match TRBD1. Looked up from germline, CDR1 is SGHTA and CDR2 is FQGTGA. V was pared by 4 bases and J by 4 bases, with 3 bases of the junction left unmatched. This CDR3 contains 13 residues. The CDR3 sequence is CASSSGTVYGYTF. The CDR3 coding sequence is TGTGCCAGCAGCTCCGGGACAGTCTATGGCTACACCTTC.